The 31 T cell receptor beta chains given below trace back to one sample, sequenced in a study of cytomegalovirus exposure and HLA in healthy donors. Primers included in the PCR were 60 Vbeta and 13 Jbeta primers. Data came from immunoSEQ multiplex PCR; TCRdb stores just in-frame clones and leaves some out. The table lists more than 40,000 clones, roughly half of them singletons. The specimen was PBMCs. The receptors originated from a man aged 55 to 70 in good health and CMV-seronegative.

The gene calls are TRBV4-2 and TRBJ2-5; 10 nucleotides match TRBD1. Germline lookup yields CDR1 LGHNA and CDR2 YNFKEQ. Trimming cost V 4 bases and J 3 bases; bases outside gene matches: 8. The CDR3 consists of 16 residues. The CDR3 region is CASSRGGGQGEETQYF. Here the CDR3 DNA reads TGTGCCAGCAGCCGGGGAGGCGGACAGGGGGAAGAGACCCAGTACTTC.

The rearrangement uses TRBV5-1 and TRBJ1-1; 8 bases are shared with TRBD1. The junction had 8 bases not matched to a gene; V was cut back by 4 bases and J by 6 bases. Germline CDR1 SGHRS, CDR2 YFSETQ. The CDR3 length is 14 residues. In nucleotides, the CDR3 is TGCGCCAGCAGCCCTCTTCAGGGGGCGGCTGAAGCTTTCTTT. It encodes CASSPLQGAAEAFF.

The chain employs TRBV7-6 and TRBJ2-2; 10 bases are a match to TRBD2. V lost 1 base, J lost 4 bases, and 6 bases stayed unmatched. CDR1 is SGHVS and CDR2 is FNYEAQ in the germline V gene. The CDR3 loop spans 17 amino acids. CDR3 bases: TGTGCCAGCAGCTTAGGAGCGGGAGGGCCGGGCACCGGGGAGCTGTTTTTT. It encodes CASSLGAGGPGTGELFF.

A few counts support this clone. The chain is built from TRBV28 and TRBJ2-7; TRBD2 might be the D (6 bases). This CDR3 has 12 residues. V gave up 3 bases and J gave up 8 bases, with 11 bases separating them. The germline V gene has CDR1 MDHEN and CDR2 SYDVKM. CDR3 sequence: CASSLGLRKQYF. The CDR3 bases are TGTGCCAGCAGTTTGGGACTTCGAAAGCAGTACTTC.

This clone appeared a few times. This sequence joins TRBV15 and TRBJ2-5, with 7 bases lining up with TRBD2. Unmatched junction bases numbered 11, after V lost 3 bases and J lost 4 bases. This CDR3 region has 16 residues. The V gene's germline CDR1 is LNHNV and CDR2 YYDKDF (reference sequence). For the CDR3, the DNA is TGTGCCACCAGCAGGGCTAGCGGAAGAGGGAGAGAGACCCAGTACTTC. Translation: CATSRASGRGRETQYF.

In DNA form, the CDR3 reads TGCGCCAGCAGCTCCGGGGGGGGCCTACAAGAGACCCAGTACTTC. It yields the protein CASSSGGGLQETQYF. V and J are TRBV5-1 and TRBJ2-5; the match to TRBD2 covers 8 bases. CDR3 length equals 15 residues. With 3 bases clipped from V and 2 bases from J, the junction kept 6 bases outside the gene matches. CDR1 and CDR2 from the germline V gene are SGHRS and YFSETQ.

As to this clone: The same CDR3 can be traced to other DNA sequences in this sample. The chain joins TRBV7-9 to TRBJ1-1; D call uncertain. Germline CDR1 SEHNR, CDR2 FQNEAQ (reference sequence). V gave up 3 bases and J gave up 1 base, with 6 bases separating them. This CDR3 has 13 amino acids. The CDR3 DNA follows: TGTGCCAGCAGCTTCGCAGGGAACACTGAAGCTTTCTTT. This translates into CASSFAGNTEAFF.

The V gene is TRBV4-1, the J gene TRBJ2-7; D remains ambiguous. V lost 1 base to trimming and J lost 6 bases, with 4 bases between them. The CDR3 has 11 residues. The germline V gene encodes CDR1 MGHRA and CDR2 YSYEKL. CDR3 in DNA: TGCGCCAGCAGCCAAGCAGGCGAGCAGTACTTC. Its translation: CASSQAGEQYF.

The chain couples TRBV2 to TRBJ1-2; 7 bases agree with TRBD1. The CDR3 totals 16 residues. Germline V gene sequence: CDR1 SNHLY, CDR2 FYNNEI. J gave up 0 bases and V 2 bases, and 6 bases lay outside the gene matches. As DNA, the CDR3 is TGTGCCAGCAGTGAAATTAGGCAGGGGGCTAACTATGGCTACACCTTC. This encodes CASSEIRQGANYGYTF. Full variable domain (rest looked up from reference TRBV2 and TRBJ1-2): EPEVTQTPSHQVTQMGQEVILRCVPISNHLYFYWYRQILGQKVEFLVSFYNNEISEKSEIFDDQFSVERPDGSNFTLKIRSTKLEDSAMYFCASSEIRQGANYGYTFGSGTRLTVV.

The gene calls are TRBV4-1 and TRBJ2-3, with a weak D call TRBD2 (6 bases). Germline V CDR1 and CDR2: MGHRA, YSYEKL. V was clipped by 2 bases and J by 6 bases, with 12 bases between them. There are 14 residues in the CDR3. This chain's CDR3 is CASSQSPAGDTQYF. CDR3 DNA sequence: TGCGCCAGCAGCCAAAGTCCCGCGGGGGATACGCAGTATTTT.

The chain uses TRBV6-5 and TRBJ2-3; no clear D gene. Germline assignment: CDR1 MNHEY and CDR2 SVGAGI. The CDR3 spans 14 residues. With 2 bases removed from V and 1 base from J, the gap between germline ends came to 7 bases. CDR3 loop: CASSYDQGTDTQYF. CDR3 nucleotides: TGTGCCAGCAGTTACGATCAGGGCACAGATACGCAGTATTTT.

This clone was detected only a few times. This chain links TRBV5-1 with TRBJ1-2; D perhaps matches TRBD1 (5 bases). V was cut by 1 base and J by 6 bases, with 13 bases left in between. The germline V gene encodes CDR1 SGHRS and CDR2 YFSETQ. The CDR3 contains 14 residues. CDR3 sequence reads: CASSLPAGGDGYTF. The CDR3 DNA reads TGCGCCAGCAGCTTGCCGGCGGGAGGGGATGGCTACACCTTC.

The gene calls are TRBV5-4 and TRBJ1-1; tentatively, D is TRBD1 (6 bases). The CDR3 contains 16 residues. V lost 1 base, J lost 5 bases, and 18 bases lay in between. Germline V lookup: CDR1 SGHNT, CDR2 YYREEE (reference sequence). The CDR3 spells CASSLTSTGTGTEAFF. The CDR3, as DNA: TGTGCCAGCAGCTTGACCTCAACAGGGACCGGGACTGAAGCTTTCTTT.

The V and J genes are TRBV7-8 and TRBJ2-7; perhaps TRBD1 as D (6 bases). Trimming left V 0 bases short and J 6 bases short, with 9 bases between. Germline V gene sequence: CDR1 SGHVS, CDR2 FQNEAQ. This CDR3 region has 13 residues. This CDR3 reads CASSLATRGEQYF. DNA for the CDR3: TGTGCCAGCAGCTTAGCAACCAGGGGCGAGCAGTACTTC.

The rearrangement links TRBV7-9 to TRBJ1-1; no reliable D call. V lost 3 bases and J 4 bases, leaving 9 bases between the germline ends. Germline loops: CDR1 SEHNR, CDR2 FQNEAQ (reference sequence). This CDR3 is built from 13 residues. The CDR3 here is CASSLVSGTEAFF. As DNA, the CDR3 is TGTGCCAGCAGCTTGGTATCGGGCACTGAAGCTTTCTTT.

This chain joins TRBV18 and TRBJ2-6, with TRBD1 identical over 7 bases. V lost 6 bases and J lost 1; bases outside the gene matches: 3. Per germline, CDR1 KGHSH and CDR2 LQKENI. The CDR3 has 15 amino acids. CDR3 sequence (DNA): TGTGCCAGCTCTCGGGACAGATCTGGGGCCAACGTCCTGACTTTC. This encodes CASSRDRSGANVLTF.

As DNA, the CDR3 is TGTGCCAGCAGCCCCGGGACAGTAAGACTTGAAGCTTTCTTT. This sequence encodes CASSPGTVRLEAFF. The genes are TRBV11-1 and TRBJ1-1; 7 nucleotides align to TRBD1. Germline V gives CDR1 SGHAT, CDR2 FQDESV (reference sequence). V was pared by 5 bases and J by 7 bases, with 10 bases of the junction left unmatched. This CDR3 spans 14 amino acids. The full variable domain, its missing parts supplied by reference TRBV11-1 and TRBJ1-1, is EAEVAQSPRYKITEKSQAVAFWCDPISGHATLYWYRQILGQGPELLVQFQDESVVDDSQLPKDRFSAERLKGVDSTLKIQPAELGDSAMYLCASSPGTVRLEAFFGQGTRLTVV.

This clone came up a few times. This chain links TRBV7-8 with TRBJ1-1; 11 positions agree with TRBD1. The CDR3 sequence is 14 residues long. Germline loops: CDR1 SGHVS, CDR2 FQNEAQ. V trimming: 3 bases; J trimming: 4 bases; junction bases outside the gene matches: 1. The CDR3 spells CASSFGTGGTEAFF. The CDR3 region has the DNA TGTGCCAGCAGCTTTGGGACAGGGGGCACTGAAGCTTTCTTT.

This clone was picked up a small number of times. The chain carries TRBV7-2 and TRBJ2-1; 11 bases are shared with TRBD1. The CDR3 spans 15 residues. The V gene's germline CDR1 is SGHTA and CDR2 FQGNSA. The V gene end was trimmed by 4 bases and the J gene end by 8 bases; junction bases not matched to a gene: 7. The CDR3 sequence is CASSSGQGATDEQFF. The CDR3 nucleotides read TGTGCCAGCAGCTCCGGACAGGGGGCGACTGATGAGCAGTTCTTC.

The chain links TRBV4-3 to TRBJ1-2, with unresolved D. There are 15 residues in the CDR3. Germline loops: CDR1 LGHNA, CDR2 YSLEER. V gave up 0 bases and J gave up 5 bases, with 13 bases separating them. CDR3 protein: CASSQDSRETYGYTF. CDR3 bases: TGCGCCAGCAGCCAAGATTCGAGAGAAACTTATGGCTACACCTTC.

The chain uses TRBV10-3 and TRBJ2-7, with 9 nucleotides matching TRBD1. The CDR3 extends over 15 amino acids. Germline CDR1 ENHRY, CDR2 SYGVKD. J was trimmed by 4 bases and V by 8 bases; bases with no gene match: 12. The CDR3 sequence: CAIGSPGQGSYEQYF. DNA of the CDR3: TGTGCCATCGGGTCCCCGGGACAGGGTTCTTACGAGCAGTACTTC.

There are a few counts of this clone. The CDR3 DNA reads as TGTGCCTGGAGCGTAGGTGGGCTGAACACTGAAGCTTTCTTT. Translated: CAWSVGGLNTEAFF. The genes are TRBV30 and TRBJ1-1; the D is unclear. The CDR3 sequence is 14 residues long. Germline V gene data show CDR1 as GTSNPN and CDR2 as SVGIG (reference sequence). Trimming left V 3 bases short and J 0 bases short, with 11 bases between.

There are a few counts of this clone. This chain links TRBV5-1 with TRBJ2-7; possibly TRBD2 for D (5 bases). Germline CDR1 reads SGHRS; CDR2 reads YFSETQ. The CDR3 extends over 13 amino acids. Trimming stripped 5 bases from V and 1 base from J, with 10 bases between. CDR3 sequence: CASSGGGSYEQYF. The CDR3 coding sequence is TGCGCCAGCAGTGGAGGCGGGTCCTACGAGCAGTACTTC.

The CDR3 bases are TGTGCCAGCAGTTACTCGGGGGACACGATTAATGAAAAACTGTTTTTT. Its protein is CASSYSGDTINEKLFF. The chain has TRBV6-5 and TRBJ1-4; TRBD1 might be the D (6 bases). CDR3 length: 16 residues. Trimming took off 0 bases at V and 4 bases at J, with 12 bases between the two ends. The V gene's germline CDR1 is MNHEY and CDR2 SVGAGI.

V is TRBV7-2 and J is TRBJ2-1, with D possibly being TRBD1 (5 bases). The CDR3 extends over 15 amino acids. With 4 bases removed from V and 8 bases from J, the gap between germline ends came to 18 bases. Germline V CDR1 and CDR2: SGHTA, FQGNSA. CDR3 DNA sequence: TGTGCCAGCAGCTACAGGACCCACCGGTTGGATGAGCAGTTCTTC. Protein product: CASSYRTHRLDEQFF.

The chain joins TRBV7-9 to TRBJ2-6; tentatively, D is TRBD1 (5 bases). CDR3 length: 14 amino acids. The germline V gene has CDR1 SEHNR and CDR2 FQNEAQ (reference sequence). Trimming stripped 8 bases from V and 4 bases from J, with 12 bases between. The CDR3 is CASRQGGGANVLTF. The CDR3 DNA reads as TGTGCCAGCCGGCAGGGTGGAGGGGCCAACGTCCTGACTTTC.

This chain joins TRBV30 and TRBJ1-3; a possible D gene is TRBD1 (5 bases). With 3 bases removed from V and 3 bases from J, the gap between germline ends came to 12 bases. The CDR3 is 14 residues long. The germline V gene encodes CDR1 GTSNPN and CDR2 SVGIG (reference sequence). The CDR3 here is CAWRVGLLGNTIYF. The CDR3 DNA reads TGTGCCTGGAGGGTGGGACTGCTTGGAAACACCATATATTTT.

The chain combines TRBV7-9 with TRBJ2-1; possible D gene TRBD2, 5 bases. There are 15 residues in the CDR3. Germline CDR1 SEHNR, CDR2 FQNEAQ (reference sequence). V lost 0 bases, J lost 5 bases, and 11 bases lay in between. Here the CDR3 DNA reads TGTGCCAGCAGCTTAGCAGGAGGCAGCCACAATGAGCAGTTCTTC. It yields the protein CASSLAGGSHNEQFF.

The chain couples TRBV6-5 to TRBJ2-7, with D possibly being TRBD1 (5 bases). Germline lookup yields CDR1 MNHEY and CDR2 SVGAGI. The CDR3 sequence is 13 residues long. V was shortened by 2 bases and J by 6 bases, with 11 bases between the two germline ends. CDR3 nucleotide sequence: TGTGCCAGCAGTTACGGGCAGGGCATCGAGCAGTACTTC. Translation gives CASSYGQGIEQYF.

The chain combines TRBV5-1 with TRBJ1-5; 9 nucleotides line up with TRBD1. This CDR3 is built from 15 residues. J gave up 3 bases and V 4 bases, and 5 bases lay outside the gene matches. Germline CDR1 reads SGHRS; CDR2 reads YFSETQ. The CDR3, as DNA: TGCGCCAGCAGCCCGGGACAGGGTAACAATCAGCCCCAGCATTTT. Translating gives CASSPGQGNNQPQHF.

V is TRBV29-1 and J is TRBJ2-1; 9 nucleotides align to TRBD2. This CDR3 spans 13 amino acids. Unmatched junction bases numbered 1, after V lost 0 bases and J lost 7 bases. Germline V gene lookup returns CDR1 SQVTM and CDR2 ANQGSEA. The CDR3: CSVEDSGSNEQFF. CDR3 nucleotides: TGCAGCGTTGAAGATAGCGGGAGTAATGAGCAGTTCTTC.